The 4 T cell receptor beta chains reported below all come from one sample, sequenced in a study of shared clonotypes between healthy human individuals. As defined, naive CD8 cells were CD45RO-negative and positively selected for CCR7, with terminally differentiated effector memory CD45RA+ cells excluded. Sequenced by immunoSEQ multiplex PCR; TCRdb stores in-frame clones only, minus some. This table has under 850,000 clones, around 93% appearing once. The sample taken for sequencing was naive CD8+ T cells sorted from blood. The receptors shown here come from a man aged 30 to 45 in good health.

V and J are TRBV5-1 and TRBJ2-7; TRBD1 might be the D (6 bases). The germline V gene has CDR1 SGHRS and CDR2 YFSETQ. V lost 4 bases to trimming and J lost 1 base, with 12 bases between them. This CDR3 is 14 amino acids long. In nucleotides, the CDR3 is TGCGCCAGCAGCCGAAGCAGGGGTTCCTACGAGCAGTACTTC. This codes for CASSRSRGSYEQYF.

The chain employs TRBV11-2 and TRBJ2-5; D may correspond to TRBD1 or TRBD2 (5 bases each). Germline V gene sequence: CDR1 SGHAT, CDR2 FQNNGV. The length of the CDR3 is 12 residues. Trimming pared 5 bases from V and 5 bases from J, leaving 9 bases between. The CDR3 sequence is CASSEGYETQYF. CDR3 in DNA: TGTGCCAGCAGCGAGGGGTACGAGACCCAGTACTTC.

This chain connects TRBV14 to TRBJ1-1; 7 bases align to TRBD1. This CDR3 region has 15 residues. Germline CDR1 is SGHDN and CDR2 is FVKESK. V shed 2 bases, J shed 7 bases, and the junction held 10 bases outside the gene matches. Written as DNA, the CDR3 is TGTGCCAGCAGCCAAAATTCCAGACGGGACAGTGAAGCTTTCTTT. It codes for CASSQNSRRDSEAFF.

The CDR3 DNA follows: TGTGCCAGCAGTTACGGACAGGGCTGGGAGACCCAGTACTTC. It is translated as CASSYGQGWETQYF. This sequence joins TRBV6-5 and TRBJ2-5; 8 nucleotides agree with TRBD1. Germline V lookup: CDR1 MNHEY, CDR2 SVGAGI. This CDR3 comprises 14 residues. Losses at the gene ends were 2 bases for V and 5 bases for J; bases not matched to a gene: 4.